One sample yielded the 17 T cell receptor beta chains listed below, sequenced in a study of beta chain features in type 1 diabetes. Expressed TCRB transcripts were sequenced because the isolated RNA had all been reverse transcribed beforehand. Assay used: immunoSEQ multiplex PCR; TCRdb lists only in-frame clones, some missing. The sample has 200,000 to 250,000 clones, 27% seen once. Sequencing was performed on central memory CD4+ T cells from blood. Source of these receptors: a man younger than 40 in good health.

The chain links TRBV29-1 to TRBJ1-1, with TRBD1 matching 9 bases. The CDR3 extends over 13 amino acids. Germline CDR1 reads SQVTM; CDR2 reads ANQGSEA. V shed 7 bases, J shed 4 bases, and the junction held 7 bases outside the gene matches. CDR3 in DNA: TGCAGCGCCACTCGACAGGGGGGCACTGAAGCTTTCTTT. Amino acid sequence: CSATRQGGTEAFF.

V usage is TRBV7-9 and J usage is TRBJ1-2; TRBD1 is a possible D gene (6 bases). This CDR3 region has 14 residues. The V gene lost 5 bases and the J gene lost 4 bases, with 14 bases spanning the gap. Germline V gene data show CDR1 as SEHNR and CDR2 as FQNEAQ (reference sequence). CDR3: CASSTFRGSYGYTF. The CDR3 DNA follows: TGTGCCAGCAGCACATTCAGGGGCTCCTATGGCTACACCTTC. Combining the CDR3 with reference TRBV7-9 and TRBJ1-2 gives the whole variable domain DTGVSQNPRHKITKRGQNVTFRCDPISEHNRLYWYRQTLGQGPEFLTYFQNEAQLEKSRLLSDRFSAERPKGSFSTLEIQRTEQGDSAMYLCASSTFRGSYGYTFGSGTRLTVV.

This clone was detected a few times. The genes are TRBV5-1 and TRBJ1-2; weak D call: TRBD1 (5 bases). Germline assignment: CDR1 SGHRS and CDR2 YFSETQ. The V gene lost 4 bases and the J gene lost 4 bases, with 14 bases spanning the gap. The CDR3 is 14 amino acids. CDR3 nucleotides: TGCGCCAGCAGCCCCTCGGGGGTCCTCTATGGCTACACCTTC. Encoded protein: CASSPSGVLYGYTF.

The V gene is TRBV4-2, the J gene TRBJ1-1; no clear D gene. From germline, CDR1 is LGHNA and CDR2 YNFKEQ. This CDR3 is 14 amino acids long. Trimming cost V 0 bases and J 5 bases, with 10 bases left between them. CDR3 nucleotide sequence: TGTGCCAGCAGCCAAGATCATCTCGGGACTGAAGCTTTCTTT. It encodes CASSQDHLGTEAFF.

This clone showed up many times. J is TRBJ2-2 and V is TRBV4-3, with 11 bases that match TRBD2. This CDR3 spans 17 amino acids. V lost 0 bases, J lost 7 bases, and 7 bases stayed unmatched. CDR1 and CDR2 from the germline V gene are LGHNA and YSLEER. The CDR3 protein is CASSQDLAGGPGGELFF. CDR3 DNA sequence: TGCGCCAGCAGCCAAGACCTAGCGGGAGGCCCTGGCGGGGAGCTGTTTTTT.

The rearrangement joins TRBV6-5 to TRBJ1-2; D unclear. The CDR3 is 13 amino acids. CDR1 and CDR2 (germline): MNHEY, SVGAGI. The V and J ends lost 6 bases and 4 bases respectively, with 12 bases between them. The CDR3 loop reads CASSPDGTYGYTF. The DNA of the CDR3 is TGTGCCAGCAGCCCGGACGGAACCTATGGCTACACCTTC.

This clone was seen only a few times. The chain carries TRBV7-7 and TRBJ2-5; no reliable D call. CDR3 length: 15 residues. V was pared by 1 base and J by 2 bases, with 11 bases between. Germline V CDR1 and CDR2: SSHAT, FNYEAQ (reference sequence). Written as DNA, the CDR3 is TGTGCCAGCAGCTTAGTCTGGGGTACTCAAGAGACCCAGTACTTC. This sequence encodes CASSLVWGTQETQYF.

This clone was observed many times. The chain carries TRBV14 and TRBJ2-7, with TRBD1 matching 9 bases. The germline CDR1 and CDR2 sequences are SGHDN and FVKESK. J lost 7 bases, V lost 4 bases, and 5 bases had no gene match. This CDR3 has 13 residues. The CDR3 region is CASSPDRGREQYF. DNA of the CDR3: TGTGCCAGCAGCCCGGACAGGGGTCGGGAGCAGTACTTC.

This clone was seen a handful of times. The CDR3, as DNA: TGCAGCGTTTCGGGACTCCAGAACACCGGGGAGCTGTTTTTT. This codes for CSVSGLQNTGELFF. This chain links TRBV29-1 with TRBJ2-2, with D possibly matching TRBD2 (6 bases). This CDR3 has 14 residues. Trimming removed 5 bases from V and 1 base from J, with 11 bases in between. CDR1 SQVTM and CDR2 ANQGSEA come from the germline V gene.

The chain carries TRBV7-2 and TRBJ2-1; unclear D gene. Germline CDR1 and CDR2: SGHTA and FQGNSA. CDR3 length: 13 amino acids. The V and J ends lost 4 bases and 10 bases respectively, with 14 bases between them. CDR3 residues: CASSSQSLTEQFF. CDR3 nucleotides: TGTGCCAGCAGCTCCCAGAGCCTAACCGAGCAGTTCTTC.

This clone occurred a few times. The chain employs TRBV6-6 and TRBJ2-3; perhaps TRBD1 as D (5 bases). Per the germline V gene, CDR1 is MNHNY and CDR2 is SVGAGI (reference sequence). CDR3 size: 14 residues. The V end lost 6 bases, the J end lost 4 bases, and 14 bases lay between the germline ends. Here the CDR3 reads CASRQVASADTQYF. The CDR3 region has the DNA TGTGCCAGCAGACAGGTTGCAAGCGCAGATACGCAGTATTTT.

The chain is built from TRBV25-1 and TRBJ1-5; 7 bases match TRBD1. Germline V gene sequence: CDR1 MGHDK, CDR2 SYGVNS. V lost 3 bases to trimming and J lost 6 bases; unmatched junction nucleotides: 2. This CDR3 comprises 13 residues. The CDR3 is CASSDRGGQPQHF. The CDR3 bases are TGTGCCAGCAGTGACAGGGGGGGTCAGCCCCAGCATTTT.

In this sample, this clone turned up a few times. The chain couples TRBV5-6 to TRBJ1-6; tentative D call: TRBD1 (5 bases). Germline V gene sequence: CDR1 SGHDT, CDR2 YYEEEE. CDR3 length: 15 amino acids. Trimming left V 7 bases short and J 6 bases short, with 17 bases between. The CDR3 loop is CASSTPGRLNSPLHF. In DNA form, the CDR3 reads TGTGCCAGCTCCACCCCGGGACGGCTTAATTCACCCCTCCACTTT. Complete variable domain (other parts from reference TRBV5-6 and TRBJ1-6): DAGVTQSPTHLIKTRGQQVTLRCSPKSGHDTVSWYQQALGQGPQFIFQYYEEEERQRGNFPDRFSGHQFPNYSSELNVNALLLGDSALYLCASSTPGRLNSPLHFGNGTRLTVT.

The CDR3 protein is CASSTAGGSYNEQFF. CDR3 DNA: TGTGCCAGCAGCACAGCGGGGGGGAGCTACAATGAGCAGTTCTTC. This chain uses TRBV7-2 with TRBJ2-1, with 10 positions matching TRBD2. Trimming cost V 5 bases and J 3 bases; bases outside gene matches: 4. The CDR3 length is 15 residues. The V gene's germline CDR1 is SGHTA and CDR2 FQGNSA. The full variable domain, completed using reference TRBV7-2 and TRBJ2-1, is GAGVSQSPSNKVTEKGKDVELRCDPISGHTALYWYRQSLGQGLEFLIYFQGNSAPDKSGLPSDRFSAERTGGSVSTLTIQRTQQEDSAVYLCASSTAGGSYNEQFFGPGTRLTVL.

The V gene is TRBV29-1, the J gene TRBJ2-1; TRBD1 agrees at 7 bases. J was trimmed by 3 bases and V by 7 bases; bases with no gene match: 12. Per germline, CDR1 SQVTM and CDR2 ANQGSEA. The CDR3 is 15 residues long. The CDR3 sequence is CSADRQGLLYNEQFF. Here the CDR3 DNA reads TGCAGCGCCGACCGACAGGGCCTCCTCTACAATGAGCAGTTCTTC.

This clone was seen a handful of times. V is TRBV18 and J is TRBJ1-1; D possibly corresponds to TRBD1 (5 bases). Germline V gives CDR1 KGHSH, CDR2 LQKENI. The ends were cut back, 5 bases at V and 4 bases at J, with 14 bases in the middle. The CDR3 extends over 14 amino acids. This chain's CDR3 is CASSVDSVTTEAFF. Written as DNA, the CDR3 is TGTGCCAGCTCAGTAGACAGCGTTACCACTGAAGCTTTCTTT.

This clone was counted between two and nine times. CDR3 in DNA: TGTGCCAGCAGTGAAACTAGCGGGGGCACAGATACGCAGTATTTT. As protein: CASSETSGGTDTQYF. V usage is TRBV2 and J usage is TRBJ2-3; TRBD2 matches 10 bases. Trimming removed 2 bases from V and 1 base from J; junction bases left unmatched: 0. Germline V gene data show CDR1 as SNHLY and CDR2 as FYNNEI. The CDR3 is 15 amino acids.